In this sample, the clone carrying this T cell receptor beta chain turned up once. Its target is unknown. Time point of the sample: week 35, safety follow-up. Doses consisted of 300 ug of mutant IDH1 20-mer peptide each, paired with topical imiquimod. V was pared by 0 bases and J by 5 bases, with 11 bases between. The CDR3 loop spans 15 amino acids. Germline lookup yields CDR1 LGHNA and CDR2 YNFKEQ. Sequencing was performed with immunoSEQ multiplex PCR; in TCRdb, only in-frame clones are kept and a portion is missing. This table has approximately 41,000 clones, 80% to 90% appearing once. The entry originates in a study of a mutant IDH1 vaccine in newly diagnosed glioma.

The sample consisted of PBMCs, taken from a glioma patient whose treatment included an IDH1 peptide vaccine. The chain employs TRBV4-2 and TRBJ2-1; TRBD2 is a possible D gene (5 bases). The receptor comes from a man in his forties with glioma. The CDR3 sequence: CASSQEGSADNEQFF. CDR3 in DNA: TGTGCCAGCAGCCAAGAGGGTAGCGCCGACAATGAGCAGTTCTTC.